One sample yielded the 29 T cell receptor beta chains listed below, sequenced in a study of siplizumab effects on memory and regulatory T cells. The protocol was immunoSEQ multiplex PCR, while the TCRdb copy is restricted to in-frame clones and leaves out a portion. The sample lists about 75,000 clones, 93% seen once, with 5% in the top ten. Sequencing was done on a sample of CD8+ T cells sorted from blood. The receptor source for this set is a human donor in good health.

The CDR3 sequence is CASRQLPQETQYF. The CDR3 DNA reads TGTGCCAGCAGACAGCTACCCCAAGAGACCCAGTACTTC. The V and J genes are TRBV27 and TRBJ2-5; D remains unclear. V was pared by 6 bases and J by 1 base, with 9 bases between. Looked up from germline, CDR1 is MNHEY and CDR2 is SMNVEV (reference sequence). The CDR3 has 13 residues.

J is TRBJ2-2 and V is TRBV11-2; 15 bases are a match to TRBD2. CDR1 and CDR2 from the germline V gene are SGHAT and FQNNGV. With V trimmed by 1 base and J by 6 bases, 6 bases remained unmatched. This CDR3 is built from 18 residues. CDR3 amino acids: CASSLAGLAGGEAGELFF. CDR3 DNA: TGTGCCAGCAGCTTAGCGGGACTAGCGGGGGGTGAAGCCGGGGAGCTGTTTTTT. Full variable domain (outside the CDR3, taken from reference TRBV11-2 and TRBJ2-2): EAGVAQSPRYKIIEKRQSVAFWCNPISGHATLYWYQQILGQGPKLLIQFQNNGVVDDSQLPKDRFSAERLKGVDSTLKIQPAKLEDSAVYLCASSLAGLAGGEAGELFFGEGSRLTVL.

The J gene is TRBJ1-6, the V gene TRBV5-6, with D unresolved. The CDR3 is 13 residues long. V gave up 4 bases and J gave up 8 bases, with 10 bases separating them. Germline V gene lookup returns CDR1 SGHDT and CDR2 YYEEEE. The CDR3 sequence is CASSGWPDSPLHF. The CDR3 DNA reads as TGTGCCAGCAGCGGATGGCCCGATTCACCCCTCCACTTT.

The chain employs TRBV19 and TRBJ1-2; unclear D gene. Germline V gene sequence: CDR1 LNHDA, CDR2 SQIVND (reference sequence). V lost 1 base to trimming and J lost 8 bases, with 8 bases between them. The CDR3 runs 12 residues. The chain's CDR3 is CASSIAGSGYTF. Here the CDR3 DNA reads TGTGCCAGTAGTATAGCGGGGTCCGGCTACACCTTC.

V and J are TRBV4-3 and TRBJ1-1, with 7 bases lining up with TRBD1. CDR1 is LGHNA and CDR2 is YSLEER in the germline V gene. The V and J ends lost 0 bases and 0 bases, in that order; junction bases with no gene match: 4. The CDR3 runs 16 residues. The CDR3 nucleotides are TGCGCCAGCAGCCAAGATCCGGGACAGATGAACACTGAAGCTTTCTTT. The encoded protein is CASSQDPGQMNTEAFF.

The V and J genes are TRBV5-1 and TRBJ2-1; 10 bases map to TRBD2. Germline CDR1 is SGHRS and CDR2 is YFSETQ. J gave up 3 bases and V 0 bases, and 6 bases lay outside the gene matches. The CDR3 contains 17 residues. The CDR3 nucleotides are TGCGCCAGCAGCTTGGCACTTGAGCGGGGGGGCTACAATGAGCAGTTCTTC. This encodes CASSLALERGGYNEQFF.

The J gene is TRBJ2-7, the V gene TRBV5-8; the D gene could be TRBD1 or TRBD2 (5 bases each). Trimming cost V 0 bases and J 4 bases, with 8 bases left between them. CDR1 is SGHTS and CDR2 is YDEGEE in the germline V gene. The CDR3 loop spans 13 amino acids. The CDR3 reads CASSLGGGYEQYF. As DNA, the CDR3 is TGTGCCAGCAGCTTGGGTGGGGGATACGAGCAGTACTTC.

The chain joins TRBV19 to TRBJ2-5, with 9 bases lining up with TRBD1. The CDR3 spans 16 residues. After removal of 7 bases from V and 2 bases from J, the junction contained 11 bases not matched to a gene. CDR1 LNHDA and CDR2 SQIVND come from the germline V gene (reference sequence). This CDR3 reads CASNGLTGTGQETQYF. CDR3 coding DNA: TGTGCCAGTAACGGTCTAACCGGGACAGGGCAAGAGACCCAGTACTTC.

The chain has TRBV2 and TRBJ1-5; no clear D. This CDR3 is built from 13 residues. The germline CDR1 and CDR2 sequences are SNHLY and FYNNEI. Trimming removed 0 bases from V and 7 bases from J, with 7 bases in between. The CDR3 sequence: CASSEAGRQPQHF. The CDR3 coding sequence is TGTGCCAGCAGTGAAGCGGGCCGACAGCCCCAGCATTTT.

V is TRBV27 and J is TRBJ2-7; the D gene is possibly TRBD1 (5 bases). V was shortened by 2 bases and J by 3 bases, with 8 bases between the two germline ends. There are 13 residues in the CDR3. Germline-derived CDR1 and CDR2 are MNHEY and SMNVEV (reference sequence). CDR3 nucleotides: TGTGCCAGCAGTTTAATTCAGGGCTACGAGCAGTACTTC. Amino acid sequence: CASSLIQGYEQYF.

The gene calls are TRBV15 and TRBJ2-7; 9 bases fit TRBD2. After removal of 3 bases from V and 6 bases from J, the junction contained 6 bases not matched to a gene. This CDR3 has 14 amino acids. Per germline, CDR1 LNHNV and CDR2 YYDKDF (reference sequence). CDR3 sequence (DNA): TGTGCCACCAGCAGCGACGGACTAGCGCTCGAGCAGTACTTC. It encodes CATSSDGLALEQYF. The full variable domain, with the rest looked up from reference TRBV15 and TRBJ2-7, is DAMVIQNPRYQVTQFGKPVTLSCSQTLNHNVMYWYQQKSSQAPKLLFHYYDKDFNNEADTPDNFQSRRPNTSFCFLDIRSPGLGDTAMYLCATSSDGLALEQYFGPGTRLTVT.

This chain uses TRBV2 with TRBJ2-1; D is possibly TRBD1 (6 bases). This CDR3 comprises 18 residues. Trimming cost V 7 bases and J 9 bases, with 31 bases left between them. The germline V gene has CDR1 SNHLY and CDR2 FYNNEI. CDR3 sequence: CASTLQDRSDRQWGEQFF. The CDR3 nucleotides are TGTGCCAGCACCCTTCAAGACAGGTCGGACCGACAATGGGGTGAGCAGTTCTTC.

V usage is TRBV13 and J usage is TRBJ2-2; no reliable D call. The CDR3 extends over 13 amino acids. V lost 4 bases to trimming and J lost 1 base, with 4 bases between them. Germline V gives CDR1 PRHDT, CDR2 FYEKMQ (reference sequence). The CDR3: CASSSRNTGELFF. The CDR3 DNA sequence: TGTGCCAGCAGCTCCAGGAACACCGGGGAGCTGTTTTTT. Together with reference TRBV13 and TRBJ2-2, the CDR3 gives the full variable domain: AAGVIQSPRHLIKEKRETATLKCYPIPRHDTVYWYQQGPGQDPQFLISFYEKMQSDKGSIPDRFSAQQFSDYHSELNMSSLELGDSALYFCASSSRNTGELFFGEGSRLTVL.

The CDR3 bases are TGTGCCAGCAGCCAGAATATTATAGCTTTCTTT. It translates to CASSQNIIAFF. The gene calls are TRBV4-2 and TRBJ1-1; no reliable D call. Germline CDR1 LGHNA, CDR2 YNFKEQ. This CDR3 contains 11 residues. Trimming took off 3 bases at V and 10 bases at J, with 9 bases between the two ends.

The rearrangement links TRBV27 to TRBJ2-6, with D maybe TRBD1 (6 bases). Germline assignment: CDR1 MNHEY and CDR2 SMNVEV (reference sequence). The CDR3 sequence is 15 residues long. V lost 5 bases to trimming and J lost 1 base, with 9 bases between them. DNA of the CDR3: TGTGCCAGCAGTCCCAGGGGTTCTGGGGCCAACGTCCTGACTTTC. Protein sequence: CASSPRGSGANVLTF.

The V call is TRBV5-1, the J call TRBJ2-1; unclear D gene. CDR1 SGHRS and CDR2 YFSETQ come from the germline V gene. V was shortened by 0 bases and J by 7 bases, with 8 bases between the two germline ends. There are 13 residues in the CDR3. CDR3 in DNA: TGCGCCAGCAGCTTGGACACCTGGAATGAGCAGTTCTTC. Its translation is CASSLDTWNEQFF.

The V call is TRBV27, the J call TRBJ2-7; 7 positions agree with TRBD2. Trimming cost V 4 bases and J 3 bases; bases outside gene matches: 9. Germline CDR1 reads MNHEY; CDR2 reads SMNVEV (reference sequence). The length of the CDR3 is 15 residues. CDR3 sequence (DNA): TGTGCCAGCAGTTCCCCCCTCGCGGGGGTCTACGAGCAGTACTTC. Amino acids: CASSSPLAGVYEQYF.

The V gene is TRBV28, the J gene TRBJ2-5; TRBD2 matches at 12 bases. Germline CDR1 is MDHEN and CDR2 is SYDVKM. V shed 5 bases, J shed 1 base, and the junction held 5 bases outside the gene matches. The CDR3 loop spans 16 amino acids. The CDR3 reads CASSPRLAGAQETQYF. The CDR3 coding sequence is TGTGCCAGCAGTCCCCGACTAGCGGGGGCCCAAGAGACCCAGTACTTC.

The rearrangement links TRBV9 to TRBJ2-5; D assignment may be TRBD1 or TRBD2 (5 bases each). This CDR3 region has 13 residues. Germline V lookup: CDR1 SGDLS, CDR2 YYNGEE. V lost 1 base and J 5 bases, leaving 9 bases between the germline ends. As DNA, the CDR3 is TGTGCCAGCAGCGTAAGTGGGGGTGAGACCCAGTACTTC. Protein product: CASSVSGGETQYF.

The CDR3 here is CASSEAPSGGTDTQYF. The CDR3 DNA reads TGTGCCAGCAGTGAAGCCCCTAGCGGGGGGACAGATACGCAGTATTTT. The chain couples TRBV6-1 to TRBJ2-3; TRBD2 matches at 11 bases. The V gene's germline CDR1 is MNHNS and CDR2 SASEGT. The CDR3 runs to 16 residues. V shed 0 bases, J shed 3 bases, and the junction held 2 bases outside the gene matches.

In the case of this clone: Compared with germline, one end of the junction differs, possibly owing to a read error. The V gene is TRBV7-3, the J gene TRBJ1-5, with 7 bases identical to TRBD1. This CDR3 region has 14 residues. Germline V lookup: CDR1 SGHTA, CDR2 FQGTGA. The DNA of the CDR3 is TGTGCCAGCAGACCCGGGACAGCTAAATCAGCCCCAGCATTT. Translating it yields CASRPGTAKSAPAF.

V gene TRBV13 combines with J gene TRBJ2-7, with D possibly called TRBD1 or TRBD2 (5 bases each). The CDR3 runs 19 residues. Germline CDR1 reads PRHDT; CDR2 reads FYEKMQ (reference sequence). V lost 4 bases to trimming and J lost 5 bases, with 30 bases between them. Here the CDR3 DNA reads TGTGCCAGCAGCTCTCAAGGCCGGGGCCCGGAGGCTTCCCCTCACGAGCAGTACTTC. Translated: CASSSQGRGPEASPHEQYF.

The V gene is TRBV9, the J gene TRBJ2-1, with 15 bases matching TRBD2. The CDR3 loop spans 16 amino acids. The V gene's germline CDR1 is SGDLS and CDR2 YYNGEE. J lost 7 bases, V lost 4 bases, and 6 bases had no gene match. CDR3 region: CASSRTSGGARNEQFF. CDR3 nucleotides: TGTGCCAGCAGCCGGACTAGCGGGGGGGCCCGGAATGAGCAGTTCTTC. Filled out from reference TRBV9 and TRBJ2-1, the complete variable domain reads DSGVTQTPKHLITATGQRVTLRCSPRSGDLSVYWYQQSLDQGLQFLIQYYNGEERAKGNILERFSAQQFPDLHSELNLSSLELGDSALYFCASSRTSGGARNEQFFGPGTRLTVL.

This CDR3 is CASSTTGGLYF. The CDR3 nucleotides are TGTGCCAGCAGCACCACAGGGGGATTGTACTTC. J is TRBJ2-5 and V is TRBV7-9; 8 nucleotides agree with TRBD1. The germline CDR1 and CDR2 sequences are SEHNR and FQNEAQ (reference sequence). V gave up 5 bases and J gave up 13 bases; unmatched junction bases: 6. CDR3 size: 11 residues.

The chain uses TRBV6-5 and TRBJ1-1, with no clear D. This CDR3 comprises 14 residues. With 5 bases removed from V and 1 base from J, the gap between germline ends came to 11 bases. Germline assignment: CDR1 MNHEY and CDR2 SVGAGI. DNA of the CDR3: TGTGCCAGCAGTCCCCCCCTCCGGAACACTGAAGCTTTCTTT. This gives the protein CASSPPLRNTEAFF.

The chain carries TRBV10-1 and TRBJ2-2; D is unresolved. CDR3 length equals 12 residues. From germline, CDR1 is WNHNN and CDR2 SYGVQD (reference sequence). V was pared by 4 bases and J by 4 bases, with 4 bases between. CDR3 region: CASSGLTGELFF. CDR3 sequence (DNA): TGCGCCAGCAGTGGGCTCACCGGGGAGCTGTTTTTT.

In nucleotides, the CDR3 is TGTGCCACCAAACAGGGGGGCGTTGGAAATGAGCAGTTCTTC. This sequence encodes CATKQGGVGNEQFF. The chain uses TRBV27 and TRBJ2-1, with TRBD1 matching 8 bases. V was clipped by 10 bases and J by 7 bases; unmatched bases: 12. The germline gives CDR1 MNHEY, CDR2 SMNVEV (reference sequence). The CDR3 is made up of 14 amino acids.

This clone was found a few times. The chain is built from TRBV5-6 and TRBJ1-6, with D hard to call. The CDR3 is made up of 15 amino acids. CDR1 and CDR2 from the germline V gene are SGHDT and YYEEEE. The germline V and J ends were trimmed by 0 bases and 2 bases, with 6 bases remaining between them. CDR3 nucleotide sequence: TGTGCCAGCAGCTTGGGGGTCACCTATAATTCACCCCTCCACTTT. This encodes CASSLGVTYNSPLHF. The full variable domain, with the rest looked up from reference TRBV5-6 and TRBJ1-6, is DAGVTQSPTHLIKTRGQQVTLRCSPKSGHDTVSWYQQALGQGPQFIFQYYEEEERQRGNFPDRFSGHQFPNYSSELNVNALLLGDSALYLCASSLGVTYNSPLHFGNGTRLTVT.

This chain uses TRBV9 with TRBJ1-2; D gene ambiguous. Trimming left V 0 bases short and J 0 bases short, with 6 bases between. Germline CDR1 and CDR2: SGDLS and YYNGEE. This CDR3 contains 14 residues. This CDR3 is CASSVAEANYGYTF. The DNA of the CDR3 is TGTGCCAGCAGCGTAGCGGAAGCTAACTATGGCTACACCTTC. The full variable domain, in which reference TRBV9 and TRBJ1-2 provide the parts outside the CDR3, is DSGVTQTPKHLITATGQRVTLRCSPRSGDLSVYWYQQSLDQGLQFLIQYYNGEERAKGNILERFSAQQFPDLHSELNLSSLELGDSALYFCASSVAEANYGYTFGSGTRLTVV.